This T cell receptor beta chain was sequenced during a study of T cell responses to AZD1222 COVID-19 vaccine. For the study at large: Both about-4-week and about-12-week second-dose recipients were combined. General study results and limits: Among the donors, most were white British and more were female, and clonal diversity was possibly underestimated. Spike-specific TCR breadth and depth grew following two AZD1222 doses. The study identified only a handful of AZD1222 recipients as seropositive at baseline.

Notes on this clone: Its antigen is not known.

Sequencing was performed with immunoSEQ multiplex PCR; in TCRdb, only in-frame clones are kept and a portion is missing. The sample records 55,000 to 80,000 clones, 65% to 85% being singletons. This CDR3 region has 13 residues. Sequenced material: peripheral blood, taken on day 0 of AZD1222 vaccination. This sequence was found in an adult in good health. The chain combines TRBV21-1 with TRBJ2-7; TRBD1 was called by the table and not checked on the DNA. TRBV21-1 is shown as a pseudogene. The CDR3 nucleotides are TGTGCCAGCAGCCCTACTGGGCAGGTGGAGCAGTACTTC. This translates into CASSPTGQVEQYF.